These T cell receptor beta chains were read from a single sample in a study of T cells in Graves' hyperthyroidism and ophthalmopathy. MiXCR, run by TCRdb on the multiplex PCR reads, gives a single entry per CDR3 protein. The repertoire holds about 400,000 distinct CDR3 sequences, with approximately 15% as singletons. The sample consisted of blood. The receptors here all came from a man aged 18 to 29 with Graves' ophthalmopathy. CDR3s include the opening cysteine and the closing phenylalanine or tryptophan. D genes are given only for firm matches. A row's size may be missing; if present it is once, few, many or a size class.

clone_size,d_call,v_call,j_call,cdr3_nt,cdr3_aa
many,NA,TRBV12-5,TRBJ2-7,TGTGCTAGTGGTTTGGAACCCCTAACCTACGAGCAGTACTTC,CASGLEPLTYEQYF
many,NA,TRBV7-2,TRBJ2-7,TGTGCCAGCAGCGTCCCCACCGTTTCCTACGAGCAGTACTTC,CASSVPTVSYEQYF
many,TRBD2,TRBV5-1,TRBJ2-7,TGCGCCAGCAGCTTGGCTAGCGGGGGCTACGAGCAGTACTTC,CASSLASGGYEQYF
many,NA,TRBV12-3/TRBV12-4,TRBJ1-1,TGTGCCAGCAGTTTGGGTCGATCTGAAGCTTTCTTT,CASSLGRSEAFF
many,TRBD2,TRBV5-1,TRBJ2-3,TGCGCCAGCCAAAGCGGGACTAGCACAGATACGCAGTATTTT,CASQSGTSTDTQYF
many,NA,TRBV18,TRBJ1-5,TGTGCCAGCACCACCGGGCAAAATCAGCCCCAGCATTTT,CASTTGQNQPQHF
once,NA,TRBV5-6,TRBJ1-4,TGTGCCAGCAGCTTGCGGAGGGACGAAAAACTGTTTTTT,CASSLRRDEKLFF
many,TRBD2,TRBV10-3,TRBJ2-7,TGTGCCATCAGTCCGGGACTAGCTAGAAACGAGCAGTACTTC,CAISPGLARNEQYF
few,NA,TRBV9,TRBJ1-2,TGTGCCAGCAGCCCAGAAGGGACGGGCCCCTACTATGGCTACACCTTC,CASSPEGTGPYYGYTF
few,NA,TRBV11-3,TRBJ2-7,TGTGCCAGCAGCTTAGGATCCGGGACTGACTTCTACGAGCAGTACTTC,CASSLGSGTDFYEQYF
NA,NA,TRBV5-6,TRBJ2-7,TGTGCCAGCAGCTTGGTCCCCACGGGCGAGCAGTACTTC,CASSLVPTGEQYF
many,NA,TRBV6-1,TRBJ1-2,TGTGCCAGCAGGTCCTCGGATTCCTATGGCTACACCTTC,CASRSSDSYGYTF
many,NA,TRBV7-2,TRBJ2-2,TGTGCCAGCAGCTTTACTAGGGACACCGGGGAGCTGTTTTTT,CASSFTRDTGELFF
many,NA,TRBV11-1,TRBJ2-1,TGTGCCAGCAGCTTAGACTCCTCCATCTCCTACAATGAGCAGTTCTTC,CASSLDSSISYNEQFF
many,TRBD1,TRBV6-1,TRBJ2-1,TGTGCCAGCAGTTCAGGGGGCACCCACTACAATGAGCAGTTCTTC,CASSSGGTHYNEQFF
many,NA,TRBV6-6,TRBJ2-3,TGTGCCAGCAGTTACTCGAGGTTTGGCGCAGATACGCAGTATTTT,CASSYSRFGADTQYF
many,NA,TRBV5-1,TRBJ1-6,TGCGCCAGCAGCTTGGTCGGTGGTTCACCCCTCCACTTT,CASSLVGGSPLHF
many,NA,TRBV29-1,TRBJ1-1,TGCAGCGCTAGGTGGAAGAGCCTGAACACTGAAGCTTTCTTT,CSARWKSLNTEAFF
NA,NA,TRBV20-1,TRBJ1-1,TGCAGTGCTAGAAGGGCAGGGGCGAACACTGAAGCTTTCTTT,CSARRAGANTEAFF
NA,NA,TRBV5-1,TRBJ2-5,TGCGCCAGCAGCTTGGGGCCGATCGAGACCCAGTACTTC,CASSLGPIETQYF
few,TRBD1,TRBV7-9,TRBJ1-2,TGTGCCAGCAGCCAACCGCCGGGACAGACGCATGGCTACACCTTC,CASSQPPGQTHGYTF
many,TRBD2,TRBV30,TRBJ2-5,TGTGCCTGCGGACTAGCGGAAGAAGAGACCCAGTACTTC,CACGLAEEETQYF
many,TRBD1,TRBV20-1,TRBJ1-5,TGCAGTGCTAGTGACGACAGGGCGGGAAGCAATCAGCCCCAGCATTTT,CSASDDRAGSNQPQHF
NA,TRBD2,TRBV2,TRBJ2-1,TGTGCCAGCAGCCGGGGACTAGCGGGACGGCGTTCGGACAATGAGCAGTTCTTC,CASSRGLAGRRSDNEQFF
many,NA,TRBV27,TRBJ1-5,TGTGCCAGCAGTACCAACAGGGTTTATCAGCCCCAACATTTT,CASSTNRVYQPQHF
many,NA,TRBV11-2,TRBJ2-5,TGTGCCAGCAGCTTAGATAGCCCAGGGGCTCGGGAGACCCAGTACTTC,CASSLDSPGARETQYF
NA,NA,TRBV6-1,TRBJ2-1,TGTGCCAGCAGTGAATTTGCGGGCTACAATGAGCAGTTCTTC,CASSEFAGYNEQFF
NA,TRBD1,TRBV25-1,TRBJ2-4,TGTGCCAGCAGTTTCGCTAGGGGACAGGGAGAAAACATTCAGTACTTC,CASSFARGQGENIQYF
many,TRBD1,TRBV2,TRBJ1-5,TGTGCCAGCAGTGACAGGACAGGGAATCAGCCCCAGCATTTT,CASSDRTGNQPQHF
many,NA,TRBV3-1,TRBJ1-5,TGTGCCAGCAGCCAAGCCCGGGGGCCCCAGCATTTT,CASSQARGPQHF
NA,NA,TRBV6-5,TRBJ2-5,TGTGCCAGCAGTTACGGGCGACCTAGCGACAACCAAGAGACCCAGTACTTC,CASSYGRPSDNQETQYF
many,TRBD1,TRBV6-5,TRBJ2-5,TGTGCCAGCAGCACCTGGACAGGGCGGGCGGGTGAGACCCAGTACTTC,CASSTWTGRAGETQYF
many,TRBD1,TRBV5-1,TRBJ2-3,TGCGCCAGCAGCTGGGACAGATTGACAGATACGCAGTATTTT,CASSWDRLTDTQYF
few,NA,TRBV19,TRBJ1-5,TGTGCCAGTAGTATAGTGGCCATTAGCAATCAGCCCCAGCATTTT,CASSIVAISNQPQHF
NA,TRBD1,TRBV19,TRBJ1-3,TGTGCCAGTAGTACCCCGACAGGGGGATACAGAAACACCATATATTTT,CASSTPTGGYRNTIYF
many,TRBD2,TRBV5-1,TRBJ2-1,TGCGCCACCACTAGCGGGGGCTCCTACAATGAGCAGTTCTTC,CATTSGGSYNEQFF
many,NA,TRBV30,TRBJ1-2,TGTGCCTGGACTCGGACCGGACGAGGCTACACCTTC,CAWTRTGRGYTF
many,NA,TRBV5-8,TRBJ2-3,TGTGCCAGCAGCTTCACTTCCTCGTCGAGGATTGATACGCAGTATTTT,CASSFTSSSRIDTQYF
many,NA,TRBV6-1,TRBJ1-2,TGTGCCAGCAGTATACCAGGGGACTATGGCTACACCTTC,CASSIPGDYGYTF
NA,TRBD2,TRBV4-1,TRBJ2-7,TGCGCCAGCAGCCAAGGGCGGGGGAGCTCCTACGAGCAGTACTTC,CASSQGRGSSYEQYF
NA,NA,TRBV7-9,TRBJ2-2,TGTGCCAGCAGCGCAGCTGGGGGTCCCGGGGAGCTGTTTTTT,CASSAAGGPGELFF
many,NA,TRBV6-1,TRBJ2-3,TGTGCCAGCAGGGACATCGCAAACACAGATACGCAGTATTTT,CASRDIANTDTQYF
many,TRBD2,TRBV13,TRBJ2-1,TGTGCCAGCAGCTTGATAGCGGGTCCGGTTTTAGAGCAGTTCTTC,CASSLIAGPVLEQFF
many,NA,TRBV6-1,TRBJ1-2,TGTGCCAGCAGTGCGACAGCTAACTATGGCTACACCTTC,CASSATANYGYTF
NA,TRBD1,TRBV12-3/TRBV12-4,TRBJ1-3,TGTGCCAGCAGAGGACAGGGGGCGCTTGGAAACACCATATATTTT,CASRGQGALGNTIYF
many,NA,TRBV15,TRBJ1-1,TGTGCCACCCGGGGGGCGGGGAACACTGAAGCTTTCTTT,CATRGAGNTEAFF
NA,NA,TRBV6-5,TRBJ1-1,TGTGCCAGCAGTTACTCAGGGCAGGGTAACGCTGAAGCTTTCTTT,CASSYSGQGNAEAFF
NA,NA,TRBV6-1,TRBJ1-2,TGTGCCAGCACCCGCGGGGCTCAGGGTGGCTACACCTTC,CASTRGAQGGYTF
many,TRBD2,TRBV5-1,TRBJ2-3,TGCGCCAGCAGCTCCCTAGCGGCTAGCACAGATACGCAGTATTTT,CASSSLAASTDTQYF
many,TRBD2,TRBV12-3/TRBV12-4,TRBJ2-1,TGTGCCAGCAGTTTAGGTAGCGGGAGCTACAATGAGCAGTTCTTC,CASSLGSGSYNEQFF
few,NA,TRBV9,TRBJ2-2,TGTGCCAGCAGCGTAGTGGGGGGCTCCTTGAACACCGGGGAGCTGTTTTTT,CASSVVGGSLNTGELFF
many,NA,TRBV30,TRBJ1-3,TGTGCCTGGGACGACGGAAACACCATATATTTT,CAWDDGNTIYF
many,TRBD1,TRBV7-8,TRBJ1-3,TGTGCCAGCAGCTGGGGGACAGGGAACAGCCCTGGAAACACCATATATTTT,CASSWGTGNSPGNTIYF